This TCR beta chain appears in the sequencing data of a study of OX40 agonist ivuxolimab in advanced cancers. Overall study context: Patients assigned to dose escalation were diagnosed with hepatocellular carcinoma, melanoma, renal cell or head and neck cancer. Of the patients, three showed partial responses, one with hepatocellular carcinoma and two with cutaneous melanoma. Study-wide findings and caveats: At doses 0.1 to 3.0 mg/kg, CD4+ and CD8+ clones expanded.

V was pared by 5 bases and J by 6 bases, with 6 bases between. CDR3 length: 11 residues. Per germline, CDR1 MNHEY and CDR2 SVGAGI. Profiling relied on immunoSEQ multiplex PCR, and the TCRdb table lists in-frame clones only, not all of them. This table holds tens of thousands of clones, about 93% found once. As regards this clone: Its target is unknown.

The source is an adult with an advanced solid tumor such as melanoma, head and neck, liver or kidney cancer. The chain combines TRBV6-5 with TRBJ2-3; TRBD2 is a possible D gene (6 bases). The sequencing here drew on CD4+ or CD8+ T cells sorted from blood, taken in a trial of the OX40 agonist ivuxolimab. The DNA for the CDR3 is TGTGCCAGCAGTCTAGCGGATACGCAGTATTTT. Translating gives CASSLADTQYF.